The T cell receptor (beta chain) described here comes from a study of spatial heterogeneity in lung cancer. Study-wide background: As counted in raw reads, each unique TCR and UMI combination appeared more than ten times on average.

Described time point: sample taken at primary tumor resection. No cell sorting; template was whole RNA from tumor, lung tissue or PBMC. From germline, CDR1 is SQVTM and CDR2 ANQGSEA. This CDR3 has 14 amino acids. V lost 7 bases to trimming and J lost 8 bases, with 23 bases between them. TCRdb reanalysed the 5' RACE reads using MiXCR and keeps one entry per CDR3 protein. The sample carries about 10,000 distinct CDR3 sequences, 4.5% to 6% recorded once. This clonotype was seen ten or more times. This clonotype was obtained from a male donor with early-stage non-small cell lung cancer. Sequencing used PBMCs, obtained at surgery. The chain is built from TRBV29-1 and TRBJ1-1; D ambiguous. CDR3 in DNA: TGCAGCGCTGGGGATGCGGTGCGGGCCCAAGAAGCTTTCTTT. It is translated as CSAGDAVRAQEAFF.